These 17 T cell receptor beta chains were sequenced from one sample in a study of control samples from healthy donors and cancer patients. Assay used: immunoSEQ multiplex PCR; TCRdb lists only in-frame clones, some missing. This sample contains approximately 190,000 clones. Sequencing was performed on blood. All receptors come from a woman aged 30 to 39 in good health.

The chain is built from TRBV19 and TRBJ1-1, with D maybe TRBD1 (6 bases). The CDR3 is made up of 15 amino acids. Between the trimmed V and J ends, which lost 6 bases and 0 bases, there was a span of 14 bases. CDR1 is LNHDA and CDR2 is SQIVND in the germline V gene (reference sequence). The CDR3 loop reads CASRRGGAMNTEAFF. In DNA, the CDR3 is TGTGCCAGTAGACGAGGGGGGGCCATGAACACTGAAGCTTTCTTT.

CDR3 nucleotide sequence: TGCGCCAGCAGCGCGGGAGTTACCTCCTACGAGCAGTACTTC. It translates to CASSAGVTSYEQYF. V is TRBV4-3 and J is TRBJ2-7, with 7 bases identical to TRBD2. The J segment lost 0 bases and the V segment lost 5 bases, leaving 4 bases of the junction unmatched. The CDR3 extends over 14 amino acids. Germline-derived CDR1 and CDR2 are LGHNA and YSLEER.

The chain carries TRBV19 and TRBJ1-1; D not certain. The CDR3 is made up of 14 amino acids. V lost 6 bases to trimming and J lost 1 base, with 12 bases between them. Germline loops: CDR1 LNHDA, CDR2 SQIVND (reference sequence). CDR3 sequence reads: CASSAYPGNTEAFF. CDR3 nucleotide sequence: TGTGCCAGTAGCGCCTACCCAGGGAACACTGAAGCTTTCTTT.

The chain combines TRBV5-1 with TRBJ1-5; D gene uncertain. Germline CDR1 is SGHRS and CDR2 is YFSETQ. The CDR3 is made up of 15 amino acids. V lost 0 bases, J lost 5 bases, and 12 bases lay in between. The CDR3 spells CASSLGSGFDQPQHF. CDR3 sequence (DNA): TGCGCCAGCAGCTTGGGGTCAGGATTCGATCAGCCCCAGCATTTT.

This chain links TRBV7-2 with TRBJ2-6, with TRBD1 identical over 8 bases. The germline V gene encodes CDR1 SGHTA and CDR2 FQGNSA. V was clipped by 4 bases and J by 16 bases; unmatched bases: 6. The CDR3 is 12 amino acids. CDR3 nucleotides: TGTGCCAGCAGCTCGCTGGGACAGGTGCTGACTTTC. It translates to CASSSLGQVLTF.

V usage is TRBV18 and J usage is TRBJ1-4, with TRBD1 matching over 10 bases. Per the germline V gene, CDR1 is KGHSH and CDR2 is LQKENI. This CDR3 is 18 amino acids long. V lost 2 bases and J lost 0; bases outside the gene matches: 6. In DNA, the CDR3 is TGTGCCAGCTCACCAAGACAGGGGGCGGCCACAACTAATGAAAAACTGTTTTTT. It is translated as CASSPRQGAATTNEKLFF. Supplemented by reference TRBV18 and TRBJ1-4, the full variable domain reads NAGVMQNPRHLVRRRGQEARLRCSPMKGHSHVYWYRQLPEEGLKFMVYLQKENIIDESGMPKERFSAEFPKEGPSILRIQQVVRGDSAAYFCASSPRQGAATTNEKLFFGSGTQLSVL.

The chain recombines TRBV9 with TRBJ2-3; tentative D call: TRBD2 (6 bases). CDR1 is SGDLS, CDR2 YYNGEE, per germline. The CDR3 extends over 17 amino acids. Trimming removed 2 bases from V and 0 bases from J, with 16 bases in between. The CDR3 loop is CASSVLRGKSSTDTQYF. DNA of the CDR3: TGTGCCAGCAGCGTTTTGCGGGGAAAATCTAGCACAGATACGCAGTATTTT. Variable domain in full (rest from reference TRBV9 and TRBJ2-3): DSGVTQTPKHLITATGQRVTLRCSPRSGDLSVYWYQQSLDQGLQFLIQYYNGEERAKGNILERFSAQQFPDLHSELNLSSLELGDSALYFCASSVLRGKSSTDTQYFGPGTRLTVL.

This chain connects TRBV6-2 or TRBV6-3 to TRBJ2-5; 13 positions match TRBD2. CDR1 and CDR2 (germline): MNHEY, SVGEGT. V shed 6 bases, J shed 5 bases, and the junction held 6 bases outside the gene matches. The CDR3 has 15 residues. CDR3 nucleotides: TGTGCCAGCAGCCGACTAGCGGGGGGCCGGGAGACCCAGTACTTC. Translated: CASSRLAGGRETQYF.

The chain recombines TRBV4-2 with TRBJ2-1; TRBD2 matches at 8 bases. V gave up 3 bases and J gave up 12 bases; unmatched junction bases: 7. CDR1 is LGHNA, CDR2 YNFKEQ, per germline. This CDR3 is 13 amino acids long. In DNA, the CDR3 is TGTGCCAGCAGCCAGGGGGTCCTAGCGGGGCAGTTCTTC. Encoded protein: CASSQGVLAGQFF.

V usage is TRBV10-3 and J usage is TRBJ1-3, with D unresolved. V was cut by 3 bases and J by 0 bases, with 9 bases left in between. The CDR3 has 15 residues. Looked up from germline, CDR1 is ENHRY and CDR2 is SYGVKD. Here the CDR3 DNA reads TGTGCCATCAGTGAAATTCCAACCTCTGGAAACACCATATATTTT. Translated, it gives CAISEIPTSGNTIYF.

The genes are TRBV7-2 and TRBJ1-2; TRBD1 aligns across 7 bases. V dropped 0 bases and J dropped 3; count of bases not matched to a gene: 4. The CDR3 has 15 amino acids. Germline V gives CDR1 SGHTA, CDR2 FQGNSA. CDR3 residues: CASSLALTGDYGYTF. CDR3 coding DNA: TGTGCCAGCAGCTTAGCGCTTACAGGGGACTATGGCTACACCTTC. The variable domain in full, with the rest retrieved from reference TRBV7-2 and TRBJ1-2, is GAGVSQSPSNKVTEKGKDVELRCDPISGHTALYWYRQSLGQGLEFLIYFQGNSAPDKSGLPSDRFSAERTGGSVSTLTIQRTQQEDSAVYLCASSLALTGDYGYTFGSGTRLTVV.

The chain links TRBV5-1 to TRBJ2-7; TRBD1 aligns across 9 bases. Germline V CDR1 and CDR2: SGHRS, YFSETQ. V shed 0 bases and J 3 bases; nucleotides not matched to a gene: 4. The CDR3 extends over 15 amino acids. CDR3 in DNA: TGCGCCAGCAGCTTGGGAGGGACAGGGAGCTACGAGCAGTACTTC. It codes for CASSLGGTGSYEQYF.

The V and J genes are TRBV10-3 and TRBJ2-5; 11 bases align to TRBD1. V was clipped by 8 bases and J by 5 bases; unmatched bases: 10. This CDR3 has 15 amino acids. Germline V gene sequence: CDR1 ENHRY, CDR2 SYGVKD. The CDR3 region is CAIGGTGGAGETQYF. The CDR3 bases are TGTGCCATCGGCGGGACAGGGGGTGCCGGGGAGACCCAGTACTTC.

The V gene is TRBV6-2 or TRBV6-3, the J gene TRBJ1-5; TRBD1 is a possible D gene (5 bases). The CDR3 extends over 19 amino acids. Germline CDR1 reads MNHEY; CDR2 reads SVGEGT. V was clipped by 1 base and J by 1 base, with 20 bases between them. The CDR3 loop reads CASSYLPGFRGKSNQPQHF. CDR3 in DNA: TGTGCCAGCAGTTACTTACCAGGGTTTCGGGGAAAGAGCAATCAGCCCCAGCATTTT.

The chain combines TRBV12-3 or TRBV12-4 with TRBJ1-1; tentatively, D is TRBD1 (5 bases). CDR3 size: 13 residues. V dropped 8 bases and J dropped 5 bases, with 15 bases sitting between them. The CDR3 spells CASGDTGGTEAFF. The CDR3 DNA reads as TGTGCCAGCGGAGATACGGGGGGAACTGAAGCTTTCTTT.

The CDR3 here is CASSFGTGGEKLFF. The CDR3, as DNA: TGTGCCAGCAGCTTCGGGACAGGAGGTGAAAAACTGTTTTTT. The chain combines TRBV7-9 with TRBJ1-4; TRBD1 agrees at 8 bases. CDR1 and CDR2 (germline): SEHNR, FQNEAQ (reference sequence). The V segment lost 3 bases and the J segment 7 bases; nucleotides outside the gene matches: 4. The length of the CDR3 is 14 residues. Full variable domain (missing parts from reference TRBV7-9 and TRBJ1-4): DTGVSQNPRHKITKRGQNVTFRCDPISEHNRLYWYRQTLGQGPEFLTYFQNEAQLEKSRLLSDRFSAERPKGSFSTLEIQRTEQGDSAMYLCASSFGTGGEKLFFGSGTQLSVL.

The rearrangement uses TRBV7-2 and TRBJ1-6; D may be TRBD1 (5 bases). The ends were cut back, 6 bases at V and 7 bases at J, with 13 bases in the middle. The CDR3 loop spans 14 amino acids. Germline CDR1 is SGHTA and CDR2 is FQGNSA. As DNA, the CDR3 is TGTGCCAGCAGTTACGGGACCCCAAATTCACCCCTCCACTTT. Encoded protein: CASSYGTPNSPLHF.